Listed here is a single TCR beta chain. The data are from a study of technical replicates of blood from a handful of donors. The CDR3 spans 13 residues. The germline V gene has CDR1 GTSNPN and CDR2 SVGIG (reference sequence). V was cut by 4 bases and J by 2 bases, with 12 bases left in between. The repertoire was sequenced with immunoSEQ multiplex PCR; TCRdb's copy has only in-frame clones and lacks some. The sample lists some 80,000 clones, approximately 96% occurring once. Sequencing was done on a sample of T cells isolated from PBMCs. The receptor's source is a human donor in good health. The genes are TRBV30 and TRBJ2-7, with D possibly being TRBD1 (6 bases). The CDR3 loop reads CAWTNSGAYEQYF. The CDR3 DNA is TGTGCCTGGACTAACTCAGGGGCCTACGAGCAGTACTTC.